A selection of T cell receptor beta chains follows, all from one sample in a study of blood T cell repertoires in COVID-19. Here immunoSEQ multiplex PCR was the method, and the copy in TCRdb shows in-frame clones only, minus some. This table holds 270,000 or so clones, roughly 88% found once. The sample consisted of PBMCs or T cells enriched from blood (not recorded which). These receptors originate from a woman aged 35 to 49 with acute COVID-19. The CDR3 runs from the conserved cysteine through the conserved F or W. A D gene is named only where the DNA matches it firmly. A row's size may be missing; if present it is once, few, many or a size class.

clone_size	j_call	d_call	v_call	cdr3_aa
NA	TRBJ2-1	NA	TRBV2	CASSGQGGVYNEQFF
NA	TRBJ1-2	TRBD1	TRBV24-1	CATSDRRQGAGYTF
once	TRBJ1-5	NA	TRBV7-2	CASSLQGARNQPQHF
NA	TRBJ2-4	NA	TRBV3-1/TRBV3-2	CASSQGFGNIQYF
NA	TRBJ1-3	NA	TRBV9	CASSVGEGSGNTIYF
NA	TRBJ1-2	TRBD1	TRBV28	CASSLATGNGYTF
once	TRBJ1-2	NA	TRBV2	CASSGSGQAGGYTF
NA	TRBJ1-4	NA	TRBV2	CASSLGLANEKLFF
NA	TRBJ2-6	NA	TRBV7-2	CASSARGRETGANVLTF
NA	TRBJ1-1	TRBD1	TRBV19	CASIGTVRGTEAFF
NA	TRBJ1-1	NA	TRBV30	CAWSVREGTEAFF
NA	TRBJ2-1	NA	TRBV5-1	CASSLVSPSEQFF
NA	TRBJ2-5	TRBD2	TRBV7-2	CASSYHVLAVRETQYF
NA	TRBJ2-7	NA	TRBV19	CASSMGGVMYEQYF
NA	TRBJ2-1	NA	TRBV28	CASSLGGREGEQFF
NA	TRBJ2-3	NA	TRBV29-1	CSVRVGTDTQYF
NA	TRBJ2-1	TRBD2	TRBV5-1	CASSSSGGPYNEQFF
NA	TRBJ1-1	NA	TRBV7-2	CASSPQGIGTEAFF
NA	TRBJ2-7	NA	TRBV30	CAWSGAGHYEQYF
NA	TRBJ1-3	NA	TRBV18	CASSGAASGNTIYF
NA	TRBJ1-2	NA	TRBV28	CASTPVEGASLGYTF
NA	TRBJ1-1	NA	TRBV27	CASSPQGRGTEAFF
NA	TRBJ1-1	NA	TRBV10-1	CASSEHRVPEAFF
NA	TRBJ1-5	NA	TRBV12-3/TRBV12-4	CASSFRADQPQHF
NA	TRBJ1-1	NA	TRBV7-6	CASSQHIPRDSYTEAFF
NA	TRBJ1-2	NA	TRBV7-2	CASSLAERSSYGYTF
NA	TRBJ2-3	TRBD1	TRBV6-5	CASTLRNRGEDTQYF
NA	TRBJ1-3	NA	TRBV4-1	CASSPPRGNTIYF
NA	TRBJ2-1	NA	TRBV19	CASSNPGVHYNEQFF
NA	TRBJ2-1	NA	TRBV20-1	CSASSLDERSYNEQFF
NA	TRBJ2-3	NA	TRBV6-6	CASYAGPDLGTDTQYF
NA	TRBJ1-3	TRBD1	TRBV28	CASHRGLGGNTIYF
NA	TRBJ1-4	NA	TRBV7-8	CASSPAGATNEKLFF
NA	TRBJ2-1	NA	TRBV14	CASSPLASLSIEQFF
few	TRBJ2-1	TRBD2	TRBV6-4	CASSDGTSGNEQFF
once	TRBJ1-6	NA	TRBV28	CASSLTGYYNSPLHF
few	TRBJ2-7	NA	TRBV5-4	CASSSTVSYEQYF
NA	TRBJ1-2	NA	TRBV28	CASSTLRGYTF
once	TRBJ1-1	TRBD1	TRBV6-5	CASSYSQTGRGTEAFF